Shown below are 20 T cell receptor beta chains from a single sample sequenced in a study of beta chain features in type 1 diabetes. Antigens for these TCRs are unknown. What was sequenced were expressed TCRB transcripts, since all of the isolated RNA had been reverse transcribed. The assay was immunoSEQ multiplex PCR, and TCRdb's table has in-frame clones only and misses some. Of more than 300,000 clones listed, about a tenth are singletons. Study observations and caveats: Among patients with Type 1 diabetes, TCRB CDR3s were moderately but significantly shorter in every one of the four CD4+ subsets.

Specimen: central memory CD4+ T cells from blood. The receptors were sampled from a man aged 25 to 40 with type 1 diabetes.

This chain uses TRBV2 with TRBJ1-1, with D possibly TRBD1 on 5 matching bases. The CDR3 has 13 amino acids. V was trimmed by 5 bases and J by 4 bases, leaving 11 bases between them. Germline V gene lookup returns CDR1 SNHLY and CDR2 FYNNEI. The CDR3 nucleotides are TGTGCCAGCAGTCGGGACTTTTCCACTGAAGCTTTCTTT. It encodes CASSRDFSTEAFF.

The J gene is TRBJ2-2, the V gene TRBV2, with 9 bases identical to TRBD1. The CDR3 loop spans 15 amino acids. The V and J ends lost 7 bases and 5 bases, in that order; junction bases with no gene match: 8. Germline lookup yields CDR1 SNHLY and CDR2 FYNNEI. CDR3 sequence reads: CASTFGQGRTGELFF. CDR3 DNA: TGTGCCAGCACATTCGGACAGGGGCGGACCGGGGAGCTGTTTTTT.

This sequence joins TRBV7-2 and TRBJ2-5; D not certain. This CDR3 has 15 amino acids. Per germline, CDR1 SGHTA and CDR2 FQGNSA. V was pared by 1 base and J by 3 bases, with 12 bases between. CDR3 sequence: CASSLERGLKETQYF. CDR3 nucleotide sequence: TGTGCCAGCAGCTTAGAACGAGGTCTCAAAGAGACCCAGTACTTC.

This clone was seen repeatedly, ten times or more. This rearrangement joins TRBV28 to TRBJ2-7; 7 bases align to TRBD1. V shed 8 bases, J shed 4 bases, and the junction held 8 bases outside the gene matches. The length of the CDR3 is 13 residues. Germline values: CDR1 MDHEN, CDR2 SYDVKM. The CDR3 coding sequence is TGTGCCAGCGGTCGACAGGGCGGGTACGAGCAGTACTTC. Translated: CASGRQGGYEQYF.

This chain links TRBV30 with TRBJ1-6, with no clear D. V was clipped by 2 bases and J by 10 bases, with 12 bases between them. Germline loops: CDR1 GTSNPN, CDR2 SVGIG (reference sequence). The length of the CDR3 is 13 residues. The CDR3 sequence is CAWSPYGGSPLHF. The DNA of the CDR3 is TGTGCCTGGAGTCCCTACGGTGGCTCACCCCTCCACTTT.

This clone has just a few counts. The genes are TRBV20-1 and TRBJ1-1, with a tentative D call TRBD1 (5 bases). Germline assignment: CDR1 DFQATT and CDR2 SNEGSKA (reference sequence). The CDR3 runs to 11 residues. The DNA for the CDR3 is TGCAGGGCGGGGAGGGGCCCTGAAGCTTTCTTT. Protein sequence: CRAGRGPEAFF.

This clone was recorded many times. V is TRBV27 and J is TRBJ1-2; 9 bases are a match to TRBD1. The CDR3 spans 14 residues. V shed 5 bases and J 6 bases; nucleotides not matched to a gene: 7. CDR1 is MNHEY and CDR2 is SMNVEV in the germline V gene (reference sequence). CDR3 coding DNA: TGTGCCAGCAGTCCTCGGGGGACAGGGAATGGCTACACCTTC. Translating gives CASSPRGTGNGYTF.

A few counts support this clone. The chain combines TRBV10-2 with TRBJ2-5; the match to TRBD2 covers 8 bases. This CDR3 is built from 14 residues. Per germline, CDR1 WSHSY and CDR2 SAAADI. V gave up 6 bases and J gave up 5 bases; unmatched junction bases: 8. CDR3 in DNA: TGCGCCAGCAGGTTGCGGGGGGTATTTGAGACCCAGTACTTC. Encoded protein: CASRLRGVFETQYF.

The table lists this clone with a few counts. CDR3 in DNA: TGTGCCTGGAGTGTACCTGCGGGGACGCGGGGAGAGACCCAGTACTTC. Translated, it gives CAWSVPAGTRGETQYF. The chain is built from TRBV30 and TRBJ2-5; TRBD2 is a possible D gene (6 bases). V gave up 0 bases and J gave up 4 bases, with 18 bases separating them. The germline gives CDR1 GTSNPN, CDR2 SVGIG (reference sequence). The CDR3 is 16 residues long. The full variable domain, its missing parts supplied by reference TRBV30 and TRBJ2-5, is SQTIHQWPATLVQPVGSPLSLECTVEGTSNPNLYWYRQAAGRGLQLLFYSVGIGQISSEVPQNLSASRPQDRQFILSSKKLLLSDSGFYLCAWSVPAGTRGETQYFGPGTRLLVL.

This clone was seen a few times. The chain recombines TRBV5-1 with TRBJ2-5; TRBD2 aligns across 10 bases. Germline CDR1 reads SGHRS; CDR2 reads YFSETQ. The CDR3 runs 15 residues. Trimming took 3 bases from V and 5 from J; bases not matched to a gene: 7. In DNA form, the CDR3 reads TGCGCCAGCAGCTCGGGGGGACTAGCGTGGGAGACCCAGTACTTC. It is translated as CASSSGGLAWETQYF.

This clone occurred a few times. This sequence joins TRBV19 and TRBJ1-2, with D uncertain. Trimming stripped 6 bases from V and 4 bases from J, with 12 bases between. Germline loops: CDR1 LNHDA, CDR2 SQIVND (reference sequence). The CDR3 runs 13 residues. The CDR3 coding sequence is TGTGCCAGTAGGTCGGAAGGTTTCTATGGCTACACCTTC. Translating it yields CASRSEGFYGYTF.

The gene calls are TRBV2 and TRBJ1-1, with 8 nucleotides matching TRBD1. The CDR3 spans 12 residues. The junction had 6 bases not matched to a gene; V was cut back by 7 bases and J by 8 bases. Germline assignment: CDR1 SNHLY and CDR2 FYNNEI. The DNA of the CDR3 is TGTGCCAGCACCCTGGACAGGGAGGAAGCTTTCTTT. Its protein product is CASTLDREEAFF.

This sequence joins TRBV25-1 and TRBJ2-5, with 10 nucleotides matching TRBD1. The J segment lost 4 bases and the V segment lost 6 bases, leaving 8 bases of the junction unmatched. The germline gives CDR1 MGHDK, CDR2 SYGVNS. The CDR3 extends over 15 amino acids. CDR3 bases: TGTGCCAGCAGGAGACAGGGGGCGCAAGGAGAGACCCAGTACTTC. Translation: CASRRQGAQGETQYF.

Regarding this clone: The junction differs from germline at one of its ends, possibly a read error. This chain uses TRBV9 with TRBJ1-6, with 8 positions matching TRBD1. The CDR3 sequence is 13 residues long. The germline CDR1 and CDR2 sequences are SGDLS and YYNGEE. CDR3 residues: CAGSSTGDSPLHF. CDR3 coding DNA: TGTGCCGGCAGCTCGACAGGGGACTCACCCCTCCACTTT.

This clone showed up just a few times. This chain connects TRBV4-3 to TRBJ2-5; D perhaps matches TRBD1 (6 bases). The CDR3 has 15 amino acids. V was cut by 2 bases and J by 7 bases, with 17 bases left in between. Germline loops: CDR1 LGHNA, CDR2 YSLEER. In nucleotides, the CDR3 is TGCGCCAGCAGCCAATCTCCAGGGGCAATGGGGACCCAGTACTTC. Residues: CASSQSPGAMGTQYF.

V gene TRBV9 combines with J gene TRBJ2-3, with 9 bases that match TRBD1. The CDR3 has 15 residues. The V and J ends lost 5 bases and 3 bases, in that order; junction bases with no gene match: 7. Germline V CDR1 and CDR2: SGDLS, YYNGEE. The DNA for the CDR3 is TGTGCCAGCAGTTACGGACAGGGGAGGACAGATACGCAGTATTTT. Protein: CASSYGQGRTDTQYF.

The chain joins TRBV11-2 to TRBJ2-3; tentatively, D is TRBD1 (5 bases). CDR1 is SGHAT and CDR2 is FQNNGV in the germline V gene. V lost 5 bases, J lost 0 bases, and 15 bases lay in between. The length of the CDR3 is 16 residues. CDR3 sequence: CASSPQGWHSTDTQYF. CDR3 coding DNA: TGTGCCAGCAGCCCCCAGGGTTGGCATAGCACAGATACGCAGTATTTT. Combining the CDR3 with reference TRBV11-2 and TRBJ2-3 gives the whole variable domain EAGVAQSPRYKIIEKRQSVAFWCNPISGHATLYWYQQILGQGPKLLIQFQNNGVVDDSQLPKDRFSAERLKGVDSTLKIQPAKLEDSAVYLCASSPQGWHSTDTQYFGPGTRLTVL.

The table lists this clone with a few counts. V gene TRBV4-3 combines with J gene TRBJ1-1, with D unresolved. The CDR3 loop spans 16 amino acids. Trimming took off 3 bases at V and 0 bases at J, with 14 bases between the two ends. Germline loops: CDR1 LGHNA, CDR2 YSLEER. The CDR3 protein is CASSHGIGLMNTEAFF. Here the CDR3 DNA reads TGCGCCAGCAGCCATGGGATCGGGCTGATGAACACTGAAGCTTTCTTT.

The rearrangement joins TRBV29-1 to TRBJ2-2; 7 nucleotides line up with TRBD1. J was trimmed by 5 bases and V by 2 bases; bases with no gene match: 5. Germline values: CDR1 SQVTM, CDR2 ANQGSEA. There are 14 residues in the CDR3. CDR3 residues: CSVERGRGTGELFF. CDR3 bases: TGCAGCGTTGAAAGGGGGCGCGGGACCGGGGAGCTGTTTTTT.

The chain combines TRBV19 with TRBJ1-2; D gene uncertain. This CDR3 spans 12 amino acids. Per the germline V gene, CDR1 is LNHDA and CDR2 is SQIVND (reference sequence). The V end was cut by 4 bases, the J end by 8 bases, with 11 bases between. The CDR3 is CASSTLGVGYTF. Here the CDR3 DNA reads TGTGCCAGTAGTACTTTAGGCGTCGGCTACACCTTC.